Listed below are T cell receptor beta chains from one sample, sequenced in a study of cytomegalovirus exposure and HLA in healthy donors. Repertoires were generated with immunoSEQ multiplex PCR, while TCRdb's copy carries only in-frame clones and drops some. The sample shows fewer than 150,000 clones, about three quarters of them seen only once. Material: PBMCs. Receptor source: a woman aged 25 to 39 in good health and CMV-seronegative. The CDR3 runs from the conserved cysteine through the conserved F or W. The D gene is left open where the match is weak. Size values are once, few and many counts, or a class for expanded clones, and some rows have none.

d_call clone_size v_call cdr3_aa
TRBD2 NA TRBV11-3 CASSLGETSGSRDTQYF
NA once TRBV11-3 CARSATGPGGEETQYF
TRBD1 NA TRBV28 CASYRGNNQPQHF
TRBD2 NA TRBV4-1 CASSGPGTRYLIEQFF
NA NA TRBV21-1 CASAPGTGVIYSGNTIYF
NA NA TRBV16 CASSPGATQSGNTIYF
NA NA TRBV5-1 CASSWDSAANEKLFF
TRBD1 few TRBV27 CASALKPITQGVRSPLHF
TRBD1 NA TRBV7-9 CASSSRTGGDEKLFF
TRBD1 few TRBV15 CATSRDRTGGGYTF
NA NA TRBV5-1 CASSLNVGGLYGYTF
NA NA TRBV5-1 CATRELGLVRETQYF
NA few TRBV2 CASSELSSTDTQYF
NA NA TRBV5-4 CASSLPGYEQFF
NA NA TRBV11-1 CASSQTLFGQGGDTQYF
NA NA TRBV23-1 CASSQRQGGQPQHF
TRBD1 NA TRBV10-2 CASTGGTGTLEQYF
TRBD2 NA TRBV5-1 CASSSGLAGSTDTQYF
NA NA TRBV23-1 CASSHRVAETSTDTQYF
NA NA TRBV21-1 CASRPQPRTSGSPELCGTTDTQYF
TRBD1 NA TRBV5-1 CASSTGTGIETQYF
NA NA TRBV1 CTSSPDGDTSTDTQYF
NA few TRBV7-8 CASSLGGDVETQYF
TRBD2 NA TRBV28 CASSASGGLETQYF